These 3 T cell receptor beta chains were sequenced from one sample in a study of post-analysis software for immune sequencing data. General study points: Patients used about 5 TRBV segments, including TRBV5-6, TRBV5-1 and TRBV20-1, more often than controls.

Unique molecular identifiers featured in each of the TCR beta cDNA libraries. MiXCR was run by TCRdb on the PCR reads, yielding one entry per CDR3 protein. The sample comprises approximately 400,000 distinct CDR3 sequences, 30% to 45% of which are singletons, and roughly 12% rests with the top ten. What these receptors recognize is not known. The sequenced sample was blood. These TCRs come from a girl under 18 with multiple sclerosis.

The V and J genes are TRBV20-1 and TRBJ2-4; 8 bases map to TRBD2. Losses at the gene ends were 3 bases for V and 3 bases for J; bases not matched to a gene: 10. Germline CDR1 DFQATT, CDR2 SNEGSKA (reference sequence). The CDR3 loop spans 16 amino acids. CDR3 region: CSARDTGGIGKNIQYF. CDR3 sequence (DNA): TGCAGTGCTAGGGACACGGGGGGGATCGGCAAAAACATTCAGTACTTC.

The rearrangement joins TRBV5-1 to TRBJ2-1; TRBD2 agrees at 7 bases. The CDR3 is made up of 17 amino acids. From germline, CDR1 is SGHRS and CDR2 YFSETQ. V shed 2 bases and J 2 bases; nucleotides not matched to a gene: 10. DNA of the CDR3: TGCGCCAGCAGCTTCGGCGGGGCGGGGGACGCCTACAATGAGCAGTTCTTC. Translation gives CASSFGGAGDAYNEQFF. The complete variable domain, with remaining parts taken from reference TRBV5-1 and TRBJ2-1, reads KAGVTQTPRYLIKTRGQQVTLSCSPISGHRSVSWYQQTPGQGLQFLFEYFSETQRNKGNFPGRFSGRQFSNSRSEMNVSTLELGDSALYLCASSFGGAGDAYNEQFFGPGTRLTVL.

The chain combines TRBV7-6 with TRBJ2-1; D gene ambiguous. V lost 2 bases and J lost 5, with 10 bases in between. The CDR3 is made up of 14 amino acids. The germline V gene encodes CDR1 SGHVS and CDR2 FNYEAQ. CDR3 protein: CASSLRLIDNEQFF. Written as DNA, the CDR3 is TGTGCCAGCAGCTTAAGGCTTATCGACAATGAGCAGTTCTTC.